This passage covers 29 T cell receptor beta chains from one sample sequenced in a study of blood T cell repertoires in COVID-19. Libraries were prepared by immunoSEQ multiplex PCR; TCRdb keeps only in-frame clonotypes and omits some of them. The table has around 180,000 clones, 85% to 90% seen once. Sequencing was carried out using peripheral blood. The receptors derive from a human donor in a cohort sampled during active COVID-19.

The CDR3 sequence is CASSLTSGNGEQFF. The CDR3, as DNA: TGTGCCAGCAGCTTGACTAGCGGGAACGGTGAGCAGTTCTTC. The chain couples TRBV5-4 to TRBJ2-1, with TRBD2 identical over 10 bases. The junction had 4 bases not matched to a gene; V was cut back by 1 base and J by 9 bases. This CDR3 comprises 14 residues. Germline V gene data show CDR1 as SGHNT and CDR2 as YYREEE (reference sequence).

The chain has TRBV10-3 and TRBJ2-3; 12 nucleotides line up with TRBD1. V dropped 6 bases and J dropped 6; count of bases not matched to a gene: 10. CDR3 size: 16 residues. The germline V gene encodes CDR1 ENHRY and CDR2 SYGVKD. The CDR3 DNA sequence: TGTGCCATCAGCGGGGGACAGGGGGCCTTTAAGGATACGCAGTATTTT. Its translation is CAISGGQGAFKDTQYF.

The rearrangement joins TRBV7-2 to TRBJ2-3; 8 nucleotides align to TRBD2. In germline, CDR1 is SGHTA, CDR2 FQGNSA. CDR3 size: 16 residues. The J segment lost 0 bases and the V segment lost 5 bases, leaving 7 bases of the junction unmatched. The CDR3 DNA is TGTGCCAGCAGCCTCCAAGCGGGAGTAAGCACAGATACGCAGTATTTT. It translates to CASSLQAGVSTDTQYF.

CDR3 in DNA: TGTGCCAGCAGCTTCGGTAGCGGGAGGCCCTACGAGCAGTACTTC. The encoded protein is CASSFGSGRPYEQYF. This chain links TRBV7-9 with TRBJ2-7, with TRBD2 matching 10 bases. The V and J ends lost 3 bases and 2 bases, in that order; junction bases with no gene match: 4. The CDR3 is 15 residues long. CDR1 is SEHNR, CDR2 FQNEAQ, per germline (reference sequence).

The chain has TRBV6-2 or TRBV6-3 and TRBJ2-7; 8 bases line up with TRBD1. This CDR3 has 14 amino acids. V trimming: 5 bases; J trimming: 2 bases; junction bases outside the gene matches: 5. Germline values: CDR1 MNHEY, CDR2 SVGEGT. CDR3 region: CASSKVTGAYEQYF. The CDR3 region has the DNA TGTGCCAGCAGTAAAGTGACAGGGGCCTACGAGCAGTACTTC.

Here the CDR3 DNA reads TGTGCCAGCTCTGAACTGGGGGCCAACGTCCTGACTTTC. This translates into CASSELGANVLTF. The chain links TRBV18 to TRBJ2-6; D unresolved. Between the trimmed V and J ends, which lost 6 bases and 4 bases, there was a span of 7 bases. Germline V lookup: CDR1 KGHSH, CDR2 LQKENI. The CDR3 extends over 13 amino acids.

J is TRBJ2-2 and V is TRBV9, with D perhaps TRBD2 (7 bases). There are 17 residues in the CDR3. Trimming pared 0 bases from V and 2 bases from J, leaving 14 bases between. The germline CDR1 and CDR2 sequences are SGDLS and YYNGEE. CDR3 sequence (DNA): TGTGCCAGCAGCGTAGGAGGGGGGGCGGGAAACACCGGGGAGCTGTTTTTT. This gives the protein CASSVGGGAGNTGELFF.

The V and J genes are TRBV19 and TRBJ1-5, with D unresolved. Germline CDR1 is LNHDA and CDR2 is SQIVND (reference sequence). Trimming left V 5 bases short and J 6 bases short, with 14 bases between. The CDR3 covers 14 residues. The CDR3, as DNA: TGTGCCAGTAGTGCGGCGGAAATTATTCAGCCCCAGCATTTT. Translation: CASSAAEIIQPQHF.

This clone was counted a single time. For the CDR3, the DNA is TGCGCCAGCAGCTCACCTCAGGGGCAAGAGACCCAGTACTTC. Amino acids: CASSSPQGQETQYF. The rearrangement links TRBV5-1 to TRBJ2-5; possibly TRBD1 for D (6 bases). Germline V lookup: CDR1 SGHRS, CDR2 YFSETQ. The CDR3 has 14 residues. The V and J ends lost 3 bases and 2 bases respectively, with 11 bases between them.

This clone was recorded a few times. The V gene is TRBV19, the J gene TRBJ1-1; TRBD1 aligns across 11 bases. With V trimmed by 6 bases and J by 4 bases, 10 bases remained unmatched. The length of the CDR3 is 16 residues. Germline V gives CDR1 LNHDA, CDR2 SQIVND (reference sequence). CDR3 sequence: CASSRTGGAGSTEAFF. DNA of the CDR3: TGTGCCAGTAGCCGGACAGGGGGCGCGGGTAGCACTGAAGCTTTCTTT.

The chain is built from TRBV7-2 and TRBJ2-3; the match to TRBD2 covers 8 bases. CDR3 length equals 15 residues. The J segment lost 3 bases and the V segment lost 4 bases, leaving 6 bases of the junction unmatched. Germline CDR1 is SGHTA and CDR2 is FQGNSA. DNA of the CDR3: TGTGCCAGCAGCTCGCGGGGGGACCCGACAGATACGCAGTATTTT. It specifies CASSSRGDPTDTQYF. Filled out from reference TRBV7-2 and TRBJ2-3, the complete variable domain reads GAGVSQSPSNKVTEKGKDVELRCDPISGHTALYWYRQSLGQGLEFLIYFQGNSAPDKSGLPSDRFSAERTGGSVSTLTIQRTQQEDSAVYLCASSSRGDPTDTQYFGPGTRLTVL.

CDR3: CASSEREEGAGQPQHF. The CDR3 DNA is TGTGCCAGCAGTGAAAGGGAGGAGGGGGCTGGTCAGCCCCAGCATTTT. The chain uses TRBV6-1 and TRBJ1-5, with 7 bases lining up with TRBD1. The CDR3 contains 16 residues. Per the germline V gene, CDR1 is MNHNS and CDR2 is SASEGT. V was clipped by 2 bases and J by 6 bases; unmatched bases: 10.

The V and J genes are TRBV7-2 and TRBJ2-2; possible D gene TRBD2, 6 bases. The germline V gene has CDR1 SGHTA and CDR2 FQGNSA. The CDR3 sequence is 15 residues long. The V gene lost 1 base and the J gene lost 4 bases, with 10 bases spanning the gap. CDR3 loop: CASSLDPGLTGELFF. DNA of the CDR3: TGTGCCAGCAGCTTAGACCCGGGACTCACCGGGGAGCTGTTTTTT.

This chain links TRBV6-1 with TRBJ2-7, with a weak D call TRBD2 (6 bases). The CDR3 is 14 amino acids. Trimming took off 0 bases at V and 6 bases at J, with 12 bases between the two ends. Germline assignment: CDR1 MNHNS and CDR2 SASEGT. The CDR3 here is CASSEARRVGEQYF. CDR3 nucleotides: TGTGCCAGCAGTGAAGCGCGGAGGGTTGGCGAGCAGTACTTC.

This chain links TRBV9 with TRBJ2-2, with 8 bases that match TRBD2. Germline trimming cut 0 bases from V and 3 bases from J; bases unmatched to any gene: 4. The CDR3 extends over 16 amino acids. Germline lookup yields CDR1 SGDLS and CDR2 YYNGEE. CDR3 in amino acids: CASSVVGGVHTGELFF. CDR3 nucleotide sequence: TGTGCCAGCAGCGTAGTCGGGGGGGTACACACCGGGGAGCTGTTTTTT. The variable domain in full, completed from reference TRBV9 and TRBJ2-2, reads DSGVTQTPKHLITATGQRVTLRCSPRSGDLSVYWYQQSLDQGLQFLIQYYNGEERAKGNILERFSAQQFPDLHSELNLSSLELGDSALYFCASSVVGGVHTGELFFGEGSRLTVL.

The CDR3 sequence: CASSRQTGEETQYF. DNA of the CDR3: TGCGCCAGCAGCCGACAGACAGGGGAAGAGACCCAGTACTTC. This chain connects TRBV4-3 to TRBJ2-5, with 8 bases identical to TRBD1. The CDR3 contains 14 residues. Trimming cost V 4 bases and J 3 bases; bases outside gene matches: 4. Germline lookup yields CDR1 LGHNA and CDR2 YSLEER.

This sequence joins TRBV28 and TRBJ1-4; D uncertain. The CDR3 runs 13 residues. Germline V gene sequence: CDR1 MDHEN, CDR2 SYDVKM. V was clipped by 5 bases and J by 8 bases, with 12 bases between them. CDR3 sequence: CASSDSLWEKLFF. In DNA, the CDR3 is TGTGCCAGCAGTGATAGCCTGTGGGAAAAACTGTTTTTT.

This chain links TRBV7-9 with TRBJ1-4; D unclear. CDR1 and CDR2 from the germline V gene are SEHNR and FQNEAQ (reference sequence). Trimming left V 5 bases short and J 2 bases short, with 15 bases between. This CDR3 is built from 16 residues. Here the CDR3 reads CASSNRDHPTNEKLFF. The CDR3 nucleotides are TGTGCCAGCAGCAACCGGGATCATCCGACTAATGAAAAACTGTTTTTT.

With respect to this clone: Distinct nucleotide sequences in the sample also encode this CDR3. The rearrangement links TRBV5-8 to TRBJ1-5, with a possible D match to TRBD1 (5 bases). CDR1 and CDR2 (germline): SGHTS, YDEGEE. The CDR3 sequence is 12 residues long. Trimming pared 3 bases from V and 6 bases from J, leaving 7 bases between. The DNA of the CDR3 is TGTGCCAGCAGCTGGGGGGGTCAGCCCCAGCATTTT. Translating it yields CASSWGGQPQHF.

The chain carries TRBV11-2 and TRBJ1-2; 12 bases are a match to TRBD1. This CDR3 is 15 amino acids long. Germline CDR1 SGHAT, CDR2 FQNNGV. The V gene end was trimmed by 4 bases and the J gene end by 3 bases; junction bases not matched to a gene: 3. CDR3 DNA: TGTGCCAGCAGCTCCGGGACAGGGGGCGACTATGGCTACACCTTC. Its protein is CASSSGTGGDYGYTF.

Only one count was recorded for this clone. This chain uses TRBV30 with TRBJ1-1; 8 nucleotides line up with TRBD1. Per germline, CDR1 GTSNPN and CDR2 SVGIG (reference sequence). V lost 2 bases to trimming and J lost 5 bases; unmatched junction nucleotides: 1. This CDR3 is 12 amino acids long. CDR3 amino acids: CAWSRTGTEAFF. CDR3 sequence (DNA): TGTGCCTGGAGTCGGACAGGGACTGAAGCTTTCTTT.

The V and J genes are TRBV18 and TRBJ2-7; TRBD2 matches at 7 bases. The germline gives CDR1 KGHSH, CDR2 LQKENI. This CDR3 has 14 amino acids. The trim removed 4 bases at V and 4 bases at J, leaving 7 bases unmatched. CDR3 residues: CASSRRDYPYEQYF. CDR3 in DNA: TGTGCCAGCTCACGGAGGGACTACCCTTACGAGCAGTACTTC. The full variable domain, in which reference TRBV18 and TRBJ2-7 provide the parts outside the CDR3, is NAGVMQNPRHLVRRRGQEARLRCSPMKGHSHVYWYRQLPEEGLKFMVYLQKENIIDESGMPKERFSAEFPKEGPSILRIQQVVRGDSAAYFCASSRRDYPYEQYFGPGTRLTVT.

This chain joins TRBV19 and TRBJ1-4; possible D gene TRBD1, 5 bases. The length of the CDR3 is 18 residues. V dropped 6 bases and J dropped 5 bases, with 25 bases sitting between them. Germline values: CDR1 LNHDA, CDR2 SQIVND (reference sequence). CDR3 nucleotides: TGTGCCAGTAGCAGGTACAGGTCACCGGGTGGCAGGAATGAAAAACTGTTTTTT. Encoded protein: CASSRYRSPGGRNEKLFF.

The chain has TRBV11-2 and TRBJ2-1; 7 positions agree with TRBD1. V dropped 0 bases and J dropped 6; count of bases not matched to a gene: 11. There are 17 residues in the CDR3. The germline CDR1 and CDR2 sequences are SGHAT and FQNNGV. As DNA, the CDR3 is TGTGCCAGCAGCTTAGATCCTCGAGGACAGGTTCCCAATGAGCAGTTCTTC. The encoded protein is CASSLDPRGQVPNEQFF.

This chain uses TRBV2 with TRBJ2-5; 9 nucleotides match TRBD2. Trimming at V came to 4 bases and at J to 0 bases, leaving 6 bases not matched to a gene. Germline V lookup: CDR1 SNHLY, CDR2 FYNNEI. The CDR3 has 16 residues. The CDR3 loop is CASSGSSGANQETQYF. The CDR3 region has the DNA TGTGCCAGCAGTGGGTCTAGCGGGGCTAACCAAGAGACCCAGTACTTC.

The chain uses TRBV6-4 and TRBJ1-1, with no clear D. V dropped 7 bases and J dropped 8 bases, with 11 bases sitting between them. The CDR3 contains 11 residues. The germline V gene has CDR1 MRHNA and CDR2 SNTAGT. CDR3 in DNA: TGTGCCAGCAAGCGGTCAGAAGAAGCTTTCTTT. Its protein product is CASKRSEEAFF.

This chain uses TRBV28 with TRBJ1-2; TRBD1 is a possible D gene (5 bases). V was pared by 10 bases and J by 4 bases, with 13 bases between. CDR3 length equals 12 residues. The germline gives CDR1 MDHEN, CDR2 SYDVKM. The CDR3 DNA sequence: TGTGCCACAGGGCCATCTGGCTATGGCTACACCTTC. This codes for CATGPSGYGYTF.

This clone showed up just once. The genes are TRBV2 and TRBJ1-2, with TRBD1 matching 8 bases. Germline V gene lookup returns CDR1 SNHLY and CDR2 FYNNEI. The CDR3 loop spans 14 amino acids. Losses at the gene ends were 6 bases for V and 4 bases for J; bases not matched to a gene: 7. CDR3: CASRVNRGFYGYTF. The CDR3 DNA sequence: TGTGCCAGCAGGGTGAACAGGGGGTTCTATGGCTACACCTTC.

The chain is built from TRBV5-6 and TRBJ1-3; D gene unclear. CDR1 is SGHDT and CDR2 is YYEEEE in the germline V gene. The CDR3 length is 14 residues. With 0 bases removed from V and 1 base from J, the gap between germline ends came to 5 bases. The CDR3 DNA reads TGTGCCAGCAGCTTGGGGCGGTCTGGAAACACCATATATTTT. Its translation: CASSLGRSGNTIYF.